What follows are 30 T cell receptor beta chains derived from one specimen sequenced in a study of cytomegalovirus exposure and HLA in healthy donors. PCR employed 60 Vbeta and 13 Jbeta primers. Libraries were prepared by immunoSEQ multiplex PCR; TCRdb keeps only in-frame clonotypes and omits some of them. The repertoire has roughly 68,000 clones, 77% of them found once; the top ten carry approximately 4.7%. The material sequenced was PBMCs. All receptors derive from a male donor in good health and CMV-seropositive.

The chain combines TRBV7-2 with TRBJ2-3; D is uncertain. Trimming left V 4 bases short and J 0 bases short, with 8 bases between. CDR1 is SGHTA and CDR2 is FQGNSA in the germline V gene. This CDR3 contains 14 residues. The CDR3 sequence is CASSWYQSTDTQYF. Here the CDR3 DNA reads TGTGCCAGCAGCTGGTACCAGAGCACAGATACGCAGTATTTT.

In its sample, this clone was seen a few times. The V and J genes are TRBV4-3 and TRBJ2-7; D gene ambiguous. From germline, CDR1 is LGHNA and CDR2 YSLEER. The V end was cut by 0 bases, the J end by 3 bases, with 12 bases between. CDR3 length: 15 amino acids. The CDR3 sequence: CASSQDTSAIYEQYF. CDR3 nucleotides: TGCGCCAGCAGCCAAGATACAAGCGCGATCTACGAGCAGTACTTC.

The chain has TRBV4-3 and TRBJ1-5; possibly TRBD1 for D (6 bases). The V and J ends lost 0 bases and 1 base respectively, with 13 bases between them. CDR1 is LGHNA, CDR2 YSLEER, per germline. CDR3 size: 17 residues. The CDR3 region is CASSQEQGPLSNQPQHF. The CDR3 DNA reads as TGCGCCAGCAGCCAAGAGCAGGGGCCCCTGAGCAATCAGCCCCAGCATTTT.

The rearrangement joins TRBV9 to TRBJ2-7; possibly TRBD1 for D (6 bases). CDR3 size: 15 residues. V was clipped by 3 bases and J by 7 bases, with 20 bases between them. Germline loops: CDR1 SGDLS, CDR2 YYNGEE. Here the CDR3 reads CASSGELGAGEEQYF. CDR3 nucleotide sequence: TGTGCCAGCAGCGGGGAACTGGGGGCAGGAGAAGAGCAGTACTTC.

The rearrangement links TRBV4-3 to TRBJ1-3; D is possibly TRBD1 (5 bases). Germline CDR1 is LGHNA and CDR2 is YSLEER. V was cut by 4 bases and J by 4 bases, with 20 bases left in between. CDR3 size: 17 residues. As DNA, the CDR3 is TGCGCCAGCAGCCGCTACTGGGGCTTCCGTCCAGGAAACACCATATATTTT. Protein product: CASSRYWGFRPGNTIYF.

This chain links TRBV9 with TRBJ1-5; D unresolved. Trimming removed 0 bases at V and 3 bases at J, with 7 bases between. The CDR3 contains 14 residues. Per germline, CDR1 SGDLS and CDR2 YYNGEE. The CDR3 loop reads CASSVGGNNQPQHF. The DNA for the CDR3 is TGTGCCAGCAGCGTAGGCGGAAACAATCAGCCCCAGCATTTT.

The rearrangement links TRBV9 to TRBJ2-3; D is uncertain. The CDR3 contains 14 residues. V was pared by 0 bases and J by 2 bases, with 7 bases between. CDR1 is SGDLS and CDR2 is YYNGEE in the germline V gene. The CDR3 region has the DNA TGTGCCAGCAGCGTAGCAGGCCCCACAGATACGCAGTATTTT. The encoded protein is CASSVAGPTDTQYF.

J is TRBJ1-3 and V is TRBV2; D is unresolved. The CDR3 spans 14 residues. Between the trimmed V and J ends, which lost 4 bases and 5 bases, there was a span of 12 bases. In germline, CDR1 is SNHLY, CDR2 FYNNEI. CDR3 sequence: CASSAINRRNTIYF. As DNA, the CDR3 is TGTGCCAGCAGTGCTATAAACCGAAGAAACACCATATATTTT.

The V gene is TRBV30, the J gene TRBJ2-3; 9 nucleotides align to TRBD2. CDR3 length: 14 amino acids. V dropped 8 bases and J dropped 2; count of bases not matched to a gene: 8. Germline V gene lookup returns CDR1 GTSNPN and CDR2 SVGIG (reference sequence). CDR3 sequence (DNA): TGTGCCAGATCCGGGACTAGCCTCACAGATACGCAGTATTTT. This encodes CARSGTSLTDTQYF.

The chain links TRBV4-2 to TRBJ2-4; D is perhaps TRBD1 (6 bases). CDR1 and CDR2 from the germline V gene are LGHNA and YNFKEQ. The CDR3 is 15 amino acids. V was shortened by 5 bases and J by 1 base, with 12 bases between the two germline ends. This chain's CDR3 is CASSITTGAKNIQYF. CDR3 sequence (DNA): TGTGCCAGCAGCATCACAACAGGGGCCAAAAACATTCAGTACTTC.

This chain connects TRBV28 to TRBJ1-1; TRBD1 matches at 7 bases. The CDR3 loop spans 15 amino acids. The V gene end was trimmed by 3 bases and the J gene end by 7 bases; junction bases not matched to a gene: 11. The V gene's germline CDR1 is MDHEN and CDR2 SYDVKM. For the CDR3, the DNA is TGTGCCAGCAGTTTGGGTGGCTCGACAGGGTTTGAAGCTTTCTTT. This sequence encodes CASSLGGSTGFEAFF.

Only one count was recorded for this clone. The rearrangement uses TRBV28 and TRBJ2-4; TRBD2 aligns across 7 bases. The trim removed 2 bases at V and 6 bases at J, leaving 4 bases unmatched. Per germline, CDR1 MDHEN and CDR2 SYDVKM. The CDR3 extends over 14 amino acids. The CDR3 is CASSLGGTINIQYF. CDR3 DNA sequence: TGTGCCAGCAGTTTAGGGGGGACTATAAACATTCAGTACTTC. The full variable domain, rest sourced from reference TRBV28 and TRBJ2-4, is DVKVTQSSRYLVKRTGEKVFLECVQDMDHENMFWYRQDPGLGLRLIYFSYDVKMKEKGDIPEGYSVSREKKERFSLILESASTNQTSMYLCASSLGGTINIQYFGAGTRLSVL.

The chain recombines TRBV9 with TRBJ1-6, with D perhaps matching TRBD1 (5 bases). This CDR3 region has 17 residues. V lost 4 bases and J lost 0, with 14 bases in between. The germline CDR1 and CDR2 sequences are SGDLS and YYNGEE. CDR3 loop: CASSPRQRSSYNSPLHF. The CDR3, as DNA: TGTGCCAGCAGCCCGCGACAGAGAAGCTCCTATAATTCACCCCTCCACTTT.

The CDR3 DNA follows: TGTGCCAACGTAGGACTAGCAAAATATTCAGATACGCAGTATTTT. It encodes CANVGLAKYSDTQYF. The rearrangement joins TRBV2 to TRBJ2-3; 8 positions agree with TRBD2. V dropped 10 bases and J dropped 4; count of bases not matched to a gene: 13. The CDR3 is 15 amino acids. In germline, CDR1 is SNHLY, CDR2 FYNNEI.

This chain links TRBV28 with TRBJ1-6; 7 bases align to TRBD1. Trimming cost V 5 bases and J 7 bases; bases outside gene matches: 8. The CDR3 extends over 15 amino acids. Germline V gene sequence: CDR1 MDHEN, CDR2 SYDVKM. CDR3 in amino acids: CASSVLAQGNSPLHF. The CDR3 DNA follows: TGTGCCAGCAGTGTTTTAGCACAGGGGAATTCACCCCTCCACTTT.

V and J are TRBV28 and TRBJ2-7; no clear D gene. CDR3 length: 14 amino acids. V lost 1 base, J lost 2 bases, and 9 bases lay in between. Germline V lookup: CDR1 MDHEN, CDR2 SYDVKM. The CDR3 nucleotides are TGTGCCAGCAGTTTATCACCGAGGCCCTACGAGCAGTACTTC. Encoded protein: CASSLSPRPYEQYF. Variable domain in full (rest from reference TRBV28 and TRBJ2-7): DVKVTQSSRYLVKRTGEKVFLECVQDMDHENMFWYRQDPGLGLRLIYFSYDVKMKEKGDIPEGYSVSREKKERFSLILESASTNQTSMYLCASSLSPRPYEQYFGPGTRLTVT.

This chain links TRBV28 with TRBJ1-1; D possibly corresponds to TRBD1 (6 bases). This CDR3 contains 15 residues. V was trimmed by 5 bases and J by 5 bases, leaving 18 bases between them. Germline CDR1 is MDHEN and CDR2 is SYDVKM. CDR3 loop: CASSPRGAISTEAFF. In nucleotides, the CDR3 is TGTGCCAGCAGTCCCCGGGGGGCGATTAGTACTGAAGCTTTCTTT.

V is TRBV5-1 and J is TRBJ2-3, with D perhaps matching TRBD2 (6 bases). The CDR3 has 12 amino acids. Germline V gene sequence: CDR1 SGHRS, CDR2 YFSETQ. Trimming took off 7 bases at V and 3 bases at J, with 9 bases between the two ends. This chain's CDR3 is CASYGGTDTQYF. The CDR3 DNA reads TGCGCCAGCTACGGGGGAACAGATACGCAGTATTTT.

The V gene is TRBV13, the J gene TRBJ1-1, with D possibly TRBD1 on 6 matching bases. From germline, CDR1 is PRHDT and CDR2 FYEKMQ (reference sequence). Trimming removed 4 bases from V and 1 base from J, with 13 bases in between. This CDR3 is built from 15 residues. The chain's CDR3 is CASSSRGWANTEAFF. The CDR3 nucleotides are TGTGCCAGCAGCTCAAGGGGGTGGGCGAACACTGAAGCTTTCTTT.

This clone was found once. J is TRBJ2-3 and V is TRBV12-5, with 10 bases lining up with TRBD2. Germline CDR1 and CDR2: LGHNT and FRNRAP. The CDR3 contains 16 residues. After removal of 2 bases from V and 0 bases from J, the junction contained 2 bases not matched to a gene. CDR3 DNA: TGTGCTAGTGGTTTGATGACTAGCGGGAGCACAGATACGCAGTATTTT. The encoded protein is CASGLMTSGSTDTQYF.

The chain recombines TRBV19 with TRBJ1-1; 9 nucleotides match TRBD1. The V segment lost 5 bases and the J segment 10 bases; nucleotides outside the gene matches: 14. The germline V gene encodes CDR1 LNHDA and CDR2 SQIVND (reference sequence). This CDR3 comprises 15 residues. The CDR3 region is CASSAGSGQGKLAFF. The CDR3 nucleotides are TGTGCCAGTAGTGCCGGTAGTGGACAGGGGAAGCTAGCTTTCTTT.

The chain carries TRBV18 and TRBJ2-7; 7 nucleotides match TRBD2. V gave up 4 bases and J gave up 3 bases; unmatched junction bases: 18. Germline assignment: CDR1 KGHSH and CDR2 LQKENI. This CDR3 contains 18 residues. The CDR3 reads CASSLNNIGGSTYYEQYF. Written as DNA, the CDR3 is TGTGCCAGCTCACTAAACAATATCGGGGGGAGTACATACTACGAGCAGTACTTC.

This rearrangement joins TRBV6-5 to TRBJ2-5; TRBD2 might be the D (6 bases). The CDR3 totals 14 residues. The V gene's germline CDR1 is MNHEY and CDR2 SVGAGI. V was cut by 7 bases and J by 3 bases, with 15 bases left in between. The DNA for the CDR3 is TGTGCCAGCACTCGCGGGGAACCCGAAGAGACCCAGTACTTC. Protein product: CASTRGEPEETQYF.

This clone came up once. The chain carries TRBV29-1 and TRBJ2-4; 7 bases fit TRBD1. Germline V gene data show CDR1 as SQVTM and CDR2 as ANQGSEA. The CDR3 is made up of 15 amino acids. Trimming removed 7 bases from V and 6 bases from J; junction bases left unmatched: 15. The CDR3 spells CSALAGDRDINIQYF. CDR3 bases: TGCAGCGCTTTAGCCGGCGACAGGGATATAAACATTCAGTACTTC.

The chain recombines TRBV9 with TRBJ2-3, with 11 bases that match TRBD2. The V segment lost 3 bases and the J segment 5 bases; nucleotides outside the gene matches: 8. CDR3 size: 16 residues. Germline V gives CDR1 SGDLS, CDR2 YYNGEE. CDR3 nucleotide sequence: TGTGCCAGCAGCGCCTTTAGCGGGGGGGCAGAAGATACGCAGTATTTT. Translating gives CASSAFSGGAEDTQYF.

The chain uses TRBV4-3 and TRBJ2-3; 7 nucleotides line up with TRBD2. After removal of 4 bases from V and 0 bases from J, the junction contained 7 bases not matched to a gene. Germline loops: CDR1 LGHNA, CDR2 YSLEER. This CDR3 has 16 amino acids. The CDR3 here is CASSPPRRGSTDTQYF. CDR3 nucleotides: TGCGCCAGCAGCCCGCCCCGGCGGGGGAGCACAGATACGCAGTATTTT.

This sequence joins TRBV6-5 and TRBJ1-2; 8 nucleotides line up with TRBD1. V trimming: 6 bases; J trimming: 4 bases; junction bases outside the gene matches: 7. Germline V gives CDR1 MNHEY, CDR2 SVGAGI. The CDR3 spans 14 residues. CDR3 in DNA: TGTGCCAGCAGGCGAGGTCAGGGGGCCTATGGCTACACCTTC. Translated, it gives CASRRGQGAYGYTF.

The V call is TRBV5-4, the J call TRBJ2-1; 8 nucleotides line up with TRBD1. V dropped 4 bases and J dropped 0; count of bases not matched to a gene: 3. Germline CDR1 and CDR2: SGHNT and YYREEE (reference sequence). The CDR3 is 15 amino acids. CDR3: CASSRDRPSYNEQFF. The CDR3 DNA reads as TGTGCCAGCAGCCGGGACAGGCCCTCCTACAATGAGCAGTTCTTC.

The chain has TRBV9 and TRBJ1-1; 8 bases are a match to TRBD1. V gave up 1 base and J gave up 5 bases; unmatched junction bases: 7. Germline lookup yields CDR1 SGDLS and CDR2 YYNGEE. This CDR3 comprises 15 residues. CDR3 sequence reads: CASSVSDRGRTEAFF. DNA for the CDR3: TGTGCCAGCAGCGTATCCGACAGGGGTAGAACTGAAGCTTTCTTT.

This sequence joins TRBV4-1 and TRBJ2-1, with 15 bases matching TRBD2. Germline CDR1 reads MGHRA; CDR2 reads YSYEKL. This CDR3 contains 20 residues. V shed 4 bases, J shed 0 bases, and the junction held 10 bases outside the gene matches. This CDR3 is CASSPPGLAGGPHSYNEQFF. DNA for the CDR3: TGCGCCAGCAGCCCCCCAGGACTAGCGGGGGGGCCCCACTCCTACAATGAGCAGTTCTTC.